These 32 T cell receptor beta chains came from one sample sequenced in a study of OX40 agonist ivuxolimab in advanced cancers. Sequencing used immunoSEQ multiplex PCR; TCRdb keeps in-frame clones, though not all of them. Among about 42,000 clones, 82% were seen once, and the ten largest hold more than 20%. The sequences come from CD4+ or CD8+ T cells sorted from blood, collected in a trial of the OX40 agonist ivuxolimab. These receptor sequences come from an adult with an advanced solid tumor such as melanoma, head and neck, liver or kidney cancer.

Within the sample, this clone is medium-sized. The identical CDR3 is also encoded by other nucleotide sequences in the sample. The chain carries TRBV7-9 and TRBJ2-1; D is unresolved. The germline V and J ends were trimmed by 1 base and 6 bases, with 4 bases remaining between them. Per germline, CDR1 SEHNR and CDR2 FQNEAQ (reference sequence). This CDR3 spans 12 amino acids. DNA of the CDR3: TGTGCCAGCAGCTTAGATGGCAATGAGCAGTTCTTC. The encoded protein is CASSLDGNEQFF.

The genes are TRBV25-1 and TRBJ2-2; no clear D. The V gene's germline CDR1 is MGHDK and CDR2 SYGVNS. This CDR3 is 11 amino acids long. Trimming removed 7 bases at V and 7 bases at J, with 7 bases between. CDR3 residues: CASIRNGELFF. In DNA form, the CDR3 reads TGTGCCAGCATAAGGAACGGGGAGCTGTTTTTT.

The gene calls are TRBV4-2 and TRBJ2-1; 7 positions agree with TRBD2. Germline V gene data show CDR1 as LGHNA and CDR2 as YNFKEQ. The CDR3 runs to 16 residues. J lost 5 bases, V lost 0 bases, and 7 bases had no gene match. CDR3 in amino acids: CASSQDLASGDNEQFF. The CDR3 region has the DNA TGTGCCAGCAGCCAAGATTTGGCTAGCGGAGACAATGAGCAGTTCTTC.

V gene TRBV5-4 combines with J gene TRBJ1-1; 7 bases agree with TRBD1. Germline loops: CDR1 SGHNT, CDR2 YYREEE (reference sequence). The CDR3 runs 13 residues. V lost 7 bases, J lost 1 base, and 4 bases stayed unmatched. In DNA, the CDR3 is TGTGCCAGCCGCAGGGGGGGGAACACTGAAGCTTTCTTT. This codes for CASRRGGNTEAFF.

The gene calls are TRBV11-3 and TRBJ2-3, with 8 bases fitting TRBD1. The CDR3 covers 15 residues. Trimming removed 5 bases from V and 0 bases from J; junction bases left unmatched: 4. CDR1 is SGHNT and CDR2 is YENEEA in the germline V gene. The CDR3 region is CASSVTGVSTDTQYF. CDR3 in DNA: TGTGCCAGCAGCGTGACAGGGGTGAGCACAGATACGCAGTATTTT.

This sequence joins TRBV9 and TRBJ1-1; D is unresolved. Trimming pared 0 bases from V and 4 bases from J, leaving 7 bases between. From germline, CDR1 is SGDLS and CDR2 YYNGEE. The CDR3 extends over 13 amino acids. The CDR3 nucleotides read TGTGCCAGCAGCGTAGTATCGTTCACTGAAGCTTTCTTT. This sequence encodes CASSVVSFTEAFF. The full variable domain, with the rest looked up from reference TRBV9 and TRBJ1-1, is DSGVTQTPKHLITATGQRVTLRCSPRSGDLSVYWYQQSLDQGLQFLIQYYNGEERAKGNILERFSAQQFPDLHSELNLSSLELGDSALYFCASSVVSFTEAFFGQGTRLTVV.

The gene calls are TRBV5-1 and TRBJ2-5; 8 bases line up with TRBD1. The CDR3 is made up of 15 amino acids. In germline, CDR1 is SGHRS, CDR2 YFSETQ. After removal of 4 bases from V and 5 bases from J, the junction contained 10 bases not matched to a gene. As DNA, the CDR3 is TGCGCCAGCAGCACTGGACAGGGTTTACAGGAGACCCAGTACTTC. This gives the protein CASSTGQGLQETQYF.

The chain employs TRBV30 and TRBJ2-7; no clear D. V was clipped by 4 bases and J by 1 base, with 8 bases between them. CDR3 length: 12 residues. The germline V gene has CDR1 GTSNPN and CDR2 SVGIG (reference sequence). CDR3 nucleotides: TGTGCCTGGACTAGAGCTTCCTACGAGCAGTACTTC. Protein sequence: CAWTRASYEQYF.

This chain connects TRBV7-8 to TRBJ1-2; weak D call: TRBD1 (5 bases). The CDR3 is made up of 16 amino acids. V lost 2 bases and J 8 bases, leaving 21 bases between the germline ends. CDR1 SGHVS and CDR2 FQNEAQ come from the germline V gene. Written as DNA, the CDR3 is TGTGCCAGCAGCTTAAACCGGGCTTCCGCCGGGGACGGCTACACCTTC. It is translated as CASSLNRASAGDGYTF.

This chain joins TRBV7-2 and TRBJ2-6; D gene ambiguous. Germline V gene sequence: CDR1 SGHTA, CDR2 FQGNSA. CDR3 length: 17 residues. V gave up 5 bases and J gave up 2 bases, with 16 bases separating them. DNA of the CDR3: TGTGCCAGCAGCCCCCAGAGTGGTCAAACTGGGGCCAACGTCCTGACTTTC. It codes for CASSPQSGQTGANVLTF.

This rearrangement joins TRBV25-1 to TRBJ2-1; either TRBD1 or TRBD2 may fit D (6 bases each). The CDR3 consists of 14 residues. Germline V gene data show CDR1 as MGHDK and CDR2 as SYGVNS. V was pared by 3 bases and J by 4 bases, with 10 bases between. The CDR3 is CASSDGGLYNEQFF. In DNA, the CDR3 is TGTGCCAGCAGTGACGGGGGCCTTTACAATGAGCAGTTCTTC. The full variable domain, its missing parts supplied by reference TRBV25-1 and TRBJ2-1, is EADIYQTPRYLVIGTGKKITLECSQTMGHDKMYWYQQDPGMELHLIHYSYGVNSTEKGDLSSESTVSRIRTEHFPLTLESARPSHTSQYLCASSDGGLYNEQFFGPGTRLTVL.

This clone was seen more than once but under ten times. V is TRBV6-1 and J is TRBJ1-5, with D tentatively TRBD1 (5 bases). This CDR3 has 11 residues. Trimming removed 4 bases from V and 11 bases from J, with 9 bases in between. Germline V gene data show CDR1 as MNHNS and CDR2 as SASEGT. The CDR3 loop is CASSGQYSQHF. Here the CDR3 DNA reads TGTGCCAGCAGTGGACAGTATTCCCAGCATTTT.

This chain links TRBV28 with TRBJ2-1; the match to TRBD2 covers 13 bases. Trimming cost V 3 bases and J 10 bases; bases outside gene matches: 9. The CDR3 sequence is 16 residues long. Germline V gives CDR1 MDHEN, CDR2 SYDVKM. CDR3 loop: CASSLGLAGILGEQFF. In DNA form, the CDR3 reads TGTGCCAGCAGTTTGGGACTAGCGGGGATCCTCGGGGAGCAGTTCTTC.

The V call is TRBV19, the J call TRBJ2-7; 10 bases fit TRBD1. The V gene end was trimmed by 7 bases and the J gene end by 2 bases; junction bases not matched to a gene: 5. Germline assignment: CDR1 LNHDA and CDR2 SQIVND (reference sequence). The CDR3 length is 14 residues. The CDR3 DNA reads TGTGCCAGTACCGCGGGACAGGGGCCCTACGAGCAGTACTTC. Amino acids: CASTAGQGPYEQYF.

This rearrangement joins TRBV5-4 to TRBJ1-4; maybe TRBD1 (5 bases). CDR3 size: 11 residues. Germline V gene lookup returns CDR1 SGHNT and CDR2 YYREEE (reference sequence). The V and J ends lost 2 bases and 16 bases respectively, with 12 bases between them. This CDR3 reads CASSFFGQEFF. CDR3 coding DNA: TGTGCCAGCAGCTTTTTTGGACAAGAGTTTTTT.

The chain uses TRBV4-1 and TRBJ1-1, with a tentative D call TRBD1 (5 bases). CDR1 MGHRA and CDR2 YSYEKL come from the germline V gene. The CDR3 has 18 amino acids. Trimming removed 3 bases from V and 0 bases from J, with 20 bases in between. CDR3 protein: CASSHRTGPGIMNTEAFF. The CDR3 DNA sequence: TGCGCCAGCAGCCATAGAACCGGGCCAGGGATTATGAACACTGAAGCTTTCTTT.

The rearrangement joins TRBV7-7 to TRBJ1-6; D may be TRBD1 (5 bases). Trimming took off 5 bases at V and 9 bases at J, with 11 bases between the two ends. The CDR3 loop spans 13 amino acids. Looked up from germline, CDR1 is SSHAT and CDR2 is FNYEAQ (reference sequence). The CDR3 is CASSLTGGSPLHF. The CDR3 bases are TGTGCCAGCAGCCTTACTGGGGGTTCACCCCTCCACTTT.

The genes are TRBV7-9 and TRBJ2-3, with TRBD2 identical over 10 bases. Germline CDR1 and CDR2: SEHNR and FQNEAQ (reference sequence). J lost 7 bases, V lost 5 bases, and 6 bases had no gene match. The CDR3 covers 14 residues. The DNA for the CDR3 is TGTGCCAGCAGCATAGGACTAGCGGCATATACGCAGTATTTT. Encoded protein: CASSIGLAAYTQYF.

The rearrangement uses TRBV5-4 and TRBJ2-2, with D maybe TRBD1 (5 bases). Germline V gene sequence: CDR1 SGHNT, CDR2 YYREEE (reference sequence). The CDR3 contains 14 residues. The V end lost 4 bases, the J end lost 1 base, and 8 bases lay between the germline ends. For the CDR3, the DNA is TGTGCCAGCAGCCCTGGACAGAACACCGGGGAGCTGTTTTTT. Translated, it gives CASSPGQNTGELFF.

This clone is categorized as medium-sized. This chain joins TRBV7-9 and TRBJ1-4; possibly TRBD1 for D (5 bases). This CDR3 spans 14 amino acids. With 2 bases removed from V and 5 bases from J, the gap between germline ends came to 9 bases. Germline values: CDR1 SEHNR, CDR2 FQNEAQ (reference sequence). This CDR3 reads CASSLQGVNEKLFF. In DNA, the CDR3 is TGTGCCAGCAGCTTACAAGGGGTGAATGAAAAACTGTTTTTT.

This chain connects TRBV9 to TRBJ2-5; 7 positions agree with TRBD2. The V segment lost 4 bases and the J segment 3 bases; nucleotides outside the gene matches: 9. Per germline, CDR1 SGDLS and CDR2 YYNGEE. The CDR3 covers 15 residues. The chain's CDR3 is CASSPWAGEKETQYF. In DNA form, the CDR3 reads TGTGCCAGCAGCCCATGGGCGGGGGAGAAAGAGACCCAGTACTTC.

The chain joins TRBV28 to TRBJ1-3; no clear D. Germline V CDR1 and CDR2: MDHEN, SYDVKM. V lost 5 bases, J lost 0 bases, and 17 bases lay in between. This CDR3 comprises 17 residues. CDR3 protein: CASSPKQVRLSGNTIYF. The CDR3 DNA sequence: TGTGCCAGCAGTCCGAAGCAAGTCCGCCTCTCTGGAAACACCATATATTTT.

A note on this clone: Its ends do not fully match the called genes, so a read error is possible. V gene TRBV6-6 combines with J gene TRBJ2-3; tentatively, D is TRBD1 or TRBD2 (5 bases each). Germline loops: CDR1 MNHNY, CDR2 SVGAGI (reference sequence). The CDR3 runs to 15 residues. As DNA, the CDR3 is TGTGCCAGCAGATACTTCGGGGCGAGCACAGATACGCAGTATTTT. The encoded protein is CASRYFGASTDTQYF.

The genes are TRBV7-3 and TRBJ2-1; 7 nucleotides match TRBD2. Per germline, CDR1 SGHTA and CDR2 FQGTGA. The CDR3 extends over 15 amino acids. J was trimmed by 6 bases and V by 0 bases; bases with no gene match: 5. The chain's CDR3 is CASSLTRSGGNEQFF. The CDR3 region has the DNA TGTGCCAGCAGCTTAACGCGCTCGGGAGGCAATGAGCAGTTCTTC.

The chain employs TRBV11-2 and TRBJ1-1; D call uncertain. The CDR3 is made up of 14 amino acids. Germline V gene data show CDR1 as SGHAT and CDR2 as FQNNGV. CDR3 sequence reads: CAAQRARASTEAFF. The CDR3 DNA reads as TGTGCTGCCCAACGTGCCCGGGCGAGCACTGAAGCTTTCTTT.

This sequence joins TRBV27 and TRBJ2-1; 12 nucleotides line up with TRBD1. The V gene end was trimmed by 2 bases and the J gene end by 15 bases; junction bases not matched to a gene: 11. The CDR3 contains 15 residues. CDR1 MNHEY and CDR2 SMNVEV come from the germline V gene (reference sequence). CDR3 nucleotides: TGTGCCAGCAGTTTAGGGACAGGGGGCGCGTTGGGGTCGTTCTTC. This gives the protein CASSLGTGGALGSFF.

The chain links TRBV27 to TRBJ1-4; 8 bases fit TRBD1. The CDR3 is made up of 18 amino acids. Germline V gene lookup returns CDR1 MNHEY and CDR2 SMNVEV (reference sequence). With V trimmed by 4 bases and J by 7 bases, 17 bases remained unmatched. CDR3 sequence reads: CASSSPTLQGAKSEKLFF. CDR3 sequence (DNA): TGTGCCAGCAGTTCACCTACTCTTCAGGGGGCGAAATCTGAAAAACTGTTTTTT.

V usage is TRBV19 and J usage is TRBJ2-3; 10 bases fit TRBD1. The CDR3 runs 19 residues. Germline V gene data show CDR1 as LNHDA and CDR2 as SQIVND (reference sequence). V dropped 0 bases and J dropped 2; count of bases not matched to a gene: 11. CDR3 sequence: CASSIESAGTGAITDTQYF. The CDR3 DNA reads TGTGCCAGTAGTATAGAGAGCGCCGGGACAGGGGCGATCACAGATACGCAGTATTTT.

The chain is built from TRBV21-1 and TRBJ2-1; TRBD1, as called in the table, went unchecked against the DNA. TRBV21-1 is a recognized pseudogene. CDR3 size: 11 residues. The CDR3 is CASSVDRAQFF. The CDR3 DNA reads TGTGCCAGCAGCGTAGACAGGGCCCAGTTCTTC.

This clone was seen only a few times. V and J are TRBV7-2 and TRBJ2-3; possibly TRBD1 for D (6 bases). This CDR3 is built from 16 residues. V gave up 5 bases and J gave up 1 base, with 16 bases separating them. Germline V CDR1 and CDR2: SGHTA, FQGNSA. Here the CDR3 DNA reads TGTGCCAGCAGCCTTACAGGGAGAAGTGGCACAGATACGCAGTATTTT. This encodes CASSLTGRSGTDTQYF. The full variable domain, with the rest looked up from reference TRBV7-2 and TRBJ2-3, is GAGVSQSPSNKVTEKGKDVELRCDPISGHTALYWYRQSLGQGLEFLIYFQGNSAPDKSGLPSDRFSAERTGGSVSTLTIQRTQQEDSAVYLCASSLTGRSGTDTQYFGPGTRLTVL.

The rearrangement links TRBV19 to TRBJ1-5; D might be TRBD1 (5 bases). The CDR3 is 15 amino acids. Germline V gene lookup returns CDR1 LNHDA and CDR2 SQIVND (reference sequence). Between the trimmed V and J ends, which lost 1 base and 3 bases, there was a span of 10 bases. The chain's CDR3 is CASSIVEGANQPQHF. CDR3 nucleotides: TGTGCCAGTAGTATAGTGGAAGGGGCCAATCAGCCCCAGCATTTT. Full variable domain (rest looked up from reference TRBV19 and TRBJ1-5): DGGITQSPKYLFRKEGQNVTLSCEQNLNHDAMYWYRQDPGQGLRLIYYSQIVNDFQKGDIAEGYSVSREKKESFPLTVTSAQKNPTAFYLCASSIVEGANQPQHFGDGTRLSIL.

With respect to this clone: Other DNA sequences in this specimen translate into the identical CDR3. The chain recombines TRBV7-3 with TRBJ2-7; perhaps TRBD1 as D (6 bases). Germline values: CDR1 SGHTA, CDR2 FQGTGA. This CDR3 has 14 amino acids. V lost 2 bases and J lost 3, with 11 bases in between. The CDR3 DNA reads TGTGCCAGCAGCTTAGCACTACAGGGCTACGAGCAGTACTTC. This encodes CASSLALQGYEQYF. Full variable domain (missing parts from reference TRBV7-3 and TRBJ2-7): GAGVSQTPSNKVTEKGKYVELRCDPISGHTALYWYRQSLGQGPEFLIYFQGTGAADDSGLPNDRFFAVRPEGSVSTLKIQRTERGDSAVYLCASSLALQGYEQYFGPGTRLTVT.